The 2 T cell receptor beta chains given below trace back to one sample, sequenced in a study of blood T cells in healthy people across ages. Using a J-beta primer mix together with a sample-barcoded 5' primer, a second PCR was run for 7 to 11 cycles. TCRdb reprocessed the 5' RACE reads via MiXCR and lists one record per CDR3 protein. Here the sample spans 600,000 to 1,000,000 distinct CDR3 sequences, 55% to 70% being singletons. Material for sequencing was blood. These receptor sequences come from a man aged 25 to 40 in good health.

The rearrangement uses TRBV20-1 and TRBJ2-7; 13 nucleotides align to TRBD2. V shed 2 bases, J shed 7 bases, and the junction held 5 bases outside the gene matches. The CDR3 sequence is 14 residues long. Germline CDR1 reads DFQATT; CDR2 reads SNEGSKA (reference sequence). The CDR3 protein is CSARPRTSGREQYF. The CDR3 DNA follows: TGCAGTGCTAGACCCCGGACTAGCGGGAGAGAGCAGTACTTC.

The chain recombines TRBV7-2 with TRBJ2-1, with TRBD2 matching 9 bases. Germline CDR1 SGHTA, CDR2 FQGNSA. The trim removed 7 bases at V and 5 bases at J, leaving 6 bases unmatched. The CDR3 extends over 14 amino acids. The CDR3 region is CASKAGGWNNEQFF. CDR3 DNA: TGTGCCAGCAAAGCGGGGGGATGGAACAATGAGCAGTTCTTC.